The 14 T cell receptor beta chains presented below share a single source sample, sequenced in a study of T cells in Graves' hyperthyroidism and ophthalmopathy. From RNA transcripts, TCR beta CDR3 regions were amplified. TCR CDR3 underwent first-round RT-PCR with the HTBI primer set. TCRdb re-called the multiplex PCR reads with MiXCR, one entry per CDR3 protein. Of a few hundred thousand distinct CDR3 sequences listed, around 25% are singletons. Sequencing was carried out using blood. Receptor source: a man aged 50 to 59 with Graves' hyperthyroidism.

This clonotype was observed a few times. The chain employs TRBV28 and TRBJ1-2; 7 nucleotides agree with TRBD1. Looked up from germline, CDR1 is MDHEN and CDR2 is SYDVKM. J gave up 8 bases and V 5 bases, and 5 bases lay outside the gene matches. The CDR3 spans 12 residues. The CDR3 loop is CASSQGQHGYTF. The CDR3 bases are TGTGCCAGCAGTCAGGGACAGCACGGCTACACCTTC.

This clonotype was seen a few times. The CDR3 DNA sequence: TGTGCCAGCAGCTTTGCAGGGAATGAAAAACTGTTTTTT. As protein: CASSFAGNEKLFF. The chain uses TRBV7-8 and TRBJ1-4; weak D call: TRBD1 (5 bases). This CDR3 has 13 amino acids. V was cut by 3 bases and J by 5 bases, with 7 bases left in between. CDR1 and CDR2 (germline): SGHVS, FQNEAQ.

This clonotype was detected many times. The rearrangement uses TRBV19 and TRBJ1-5; 9 positions match TRBD1. The V gene's germline CDR1 is LNHDA and CDR2 SQIVND (reference sequence). Trimming cost V 6 bases and J 0 bases; bases outside gene matches: 3. This CDR3 comprises 15 residues. The CDR3 nucleotides read TGTGCCAGTAGGGTACAGGGGGCTAGCAATCAGCCCCAGCATTTT. Amino acid sequence: CASRVQGASNQPQHF.

The chain is built from TRBV2 and TRBJ2-2, with 7 nucleotides matching TRBD1. Germline V gene sequence: CDR1 SNHLY, CDR2 FYNNEI. Losses at the gene ends were 6 bases for V and 2 bases for J; bases not matched to a gene: 12. The CDR3 contains 17 residues. The CDR3 coding sequence is TGTGCCAGCAGGACAATTCCGGGACAGAAAAACACCGGGGAGCTGTTTTTT. Translated: CASRTIPGQKNTGELFF.

The chain couples TRBV5-1 to TRBJ1-2; D unresolved. Per the germline V gene, CDR1 is SGHRS and CDR2 is YFSETQ. CDR3 length: 15 amino acids. Trimming took 2 bases from V and 1 from J, leaving 12 bases between them. The CDR3 loop reads CASSFEWTDNYGYTF. The DNA of the CDR3 is TGCGCCAGCAGCTTCGAGTGGACGGATAACTATGGCTACACCTTC.

This clonotype has a count of ten or more. The rearrangement joins TRBV6-2 or TRBV6-3 to TRBJ2-7, with 8 positions matching TRBD1. V gave up 2 bases and J gave up 2 bases; unmatched junction bases: 8. Germline V gene lookup returns CDR1 MNHEY and CDR2 SVGEGT. There are 16 residues in the CDR3. The CDR3 nucleotides are TGTGCCAGCAGTTACACCCCATCGACAGGGGCCTACGAGCAGTACTTC. Translation: CASSYTPSTGAYEQYF.

The chain employs TRBV6-2 or TRBV6-3 and TRBJ2-4, with 9 nucleotides matching TRBD1. With V trimmed by 2 bases and J by 0 bases, 5 bases remained unmatched. The CDR3 contains 17 residues. The germline gives CDR1 MNHEY, CDR2 SVGEGT. CDR3 sequence: CASSYKLGQGAKNIQYF. The DNA for the CDR3 is TGTGCCAGCAGTTACAAGCTGGGACAGGGAGCCAAAAACATTCAGTACTTC.

This clonotype was found a few times. This chain joins TRBV12-3 or TRBV12-4 and TRBJ1-5; D not certain. The CDR3 contains 15 residues. V was shortened by 3 bases and J by 3 bases, with 12 bases between the two germline ends. In nucleotides, the CDR3 is TGTGCCAGCAGTTTCGCCGCTCGATACAATCAGCCCCAGCATTTT. Its translation is CASSFAARYNQPQHF.

The CDR3 loop is CASSPDSNSYNEQFF. The CDR3, as DNA: TGTGCCAGCAGTCCGGACAGCAACTCCTACAATGAGCAGTTCTTC. The chain uses TRBV7-3 and TRBJ2-1; weak D call: TRBD1 (6 bases). The CDR3 has 15 residues. The germline V gene has CDR1 SGHTA and CDR2 FQGTGA. Trimming stripped 6 bases from V and 0 bases from J, with 12 bases between.

The CDR3 sequence: CASSPLTGDYSGANVLTF. In nucleotides, the CDR3 is TGTGCCAGCAGCCCATTGACAGGGGACTACTCTGGGGCCAACGTCCTGACTTTC. The chain couples TRBV11-2 to TRBJ2-6; weak D call: TRBD1 (8 bases). Germline loops: CDR1 SGHAT, CDR2 FQNNGV. CDR3 length: 18 residues. Between the trimmed V and J ends, which lost 5 bases and 0 bases, there was a span of 17 bases. Full variable domain (missing parts from reference TRBV11-2 and TRBJ2-6): EAGVAQSPRYKIIEKRQSVAFWCNPISGHATLYWYQQILGQGPKLLIQFQNNGVVDDSQLPKDRFSAERLKGVDSTLKIQPAKLEDSAVYLCASSPLTGDYSGANVLTFGAGSRLTVL.

CDR3 nucleotide sequence: TGCGCCAGCAGCCTCCCGGGACAGGGGATAGGCTACACCTTC. Translation gives CASSLPGQGIGYTF. V is TRBV4-1 and J is TRBJ1-2, with 10 positions matching TRBD1. J lost 8 bases, V lost 4 bases, and 7 bases had no gene match. This CDR3 comprises 14 residues. Germline assignment: CDR1 MGHRA and CDR2 YSYEKL.

The table lists this clonotype with many counts. The J gene is TRBJ2-3, the V gene TRBV30; TRBD2 is a possible D gene (6 bases). This CDR3 spans 15 amino acids. Trimming stripped 1 base from V and 5 bases from J, with 16 bases between. Germline CDR1 is GTSNPN and CDR2 is SVGIG (reference sequence). The CDR3 sequence is CAWSDMAGLGDTQYF. CDR3 nucleotide sequence: TGTGCCTGGAGTGACATGGCGGGACTCGGAGATACGCAGTATTTT.

V is TRBV24-1 and J is TRBJ2-7; perhaps TRBD2 as D (5 bases). The CDR3 runs to 14 residues. Trimming pared 3 bases from V and 2 bases from J, leaving 10 bases between. Germline V gives CDR1 KGHDR, CDR2 SFDVKD. CDR3 protein: CATSDHLATYEQYF. CDR3 coding DNA: TGTGCCACCAGTGATCATCTAGCCACCTACGAGCAGTACTTC.

The chain combines TRBV28 with TRBJ1-2; TRBD1 matches 10 bases. CDR1 MDHEN and CDR2 SYDVKM come from the germline V gene. The J segment lost 4 bases and the V segment lost 3 bases, leaving 8 bases of the junction unmatched. This CDR3 has 16 residues. The CDR3 nucleotides are TGTGCCAGCAGTTTGGGGACAGGGGCCGACTTCTATGGCTACACCTTC. It specifies CASSLGTGADFYGYTF.